The subject of this entry is one T cell receptor beta chain. This sample was included in a study of control samples from healthy donors and cancer patients. This CDR3 contains 17 residues. Method: immunoSEQ multiplex PCR; TCRdb's copy keeps in-frame clones and lacks some. Of about 180,000 clones in the sample, 90% were seen once. V is TRBV21-1 and J is TRBJ1-1; TRBD1 is the table's D call, not checked against the DNA. TRBV21-1 is labeled a pseudogene. Sequenced material: blood. The source of this sequence is a woman aged 45-65 years in good health. The CDR3 loop is CASSKAYKGQGNTEAFF. The CDR3 DNA reads TGTGCCAGCAGCAAAGCGTATAAGGGGCAGGGAAACACTGAAGCTTTCTTT.